A single T cell receptor (beta chain) is shown here with its context. Its target is unknown. The sample is drawn from a study of siplizumab effects on memory and regulatory T cells. Assay: immunoSEQ multiplex PCR; the TCRdb copy retains only in-frame clones and omits some. The sample has roughly 100,000 clones; roughly 93% are singletons. Whole-study findings and limits: Naive or memory phenotype assignment was not possible for roughly 80-97% of proliferating CD4+ or CD8+ clones. Alloreactive sequences traceable to unstimulated CD4+ memory cells were significantly reduced by siplizumab. Most alloreactive clones went unmapped to unstimulated subsets; only a minor fraction mapped. The study found naive T cells seemingly more diverse than memory cells and seemingly major alloresponse contributors.

The CDR3 has 16 amino acids. Germline loops: CDR1 SGHRS, CDR2 YFSETQ. Between the trimmed V and J ends, which lost 1 base and 1 base, there was a span of 15 bases. The chain has TRBV5-1 and TRBJ2-7, with D perhaps assigned TRBD1 or TRBD2 (7 bases each). The TCR sequence derives from a human donor in good health. Material for sequencing was Tregs sorted from blood. For the CDR3, the DNA is TGCGCCAGCAGCTTGCAGGGGGGGTTTCGATCCTACGAGCAGTACTTC. This translates into CASSLQGGFRSYEQYF.